This T cell receptor (beta chain) was sequenced in a study of beta chain features in type 1 diabetes. This clone was found a few times. Its target is not known. cDNA synthesis used the whole RNA isolate, giving expressed TCRB sequences. Assay used: immunoSEQ multiplex PCR; TCRdb lists only in-frame clones, some missing. Of 680,000 or so clones detected, around 15% appear once; the ten largest clones hold under 0.095%. Study results and caveats: Patients' naive, central memory and Treg TCRB repertoires seemed closer to one another than those of healthy donors. Here, the possible influence of HLA type (on TCRB rearrangement) remained unresolved.

This CDR3 has 15 amino acids. Germline CDR1 SGDLS, CDR2 YYNGEE. V lost 0 bases to trimming and J lost 6 bases, with 15 bases between them. V is TRBV9 and J is TRBJ1-2; perhaps TRBD1 as D (5 bases). The receptor comes from a man aged 18 to 35 in good health. Sequencing was done on a sample of naive CD4+ T cells from blood. The CDR3 DNA reads TGTGCCAGCAGCGTAGTGGCAGGGAAGACGGATGGCTACACCTTC. Translation: CASSVVAGKTDGYTF.